The entry below gives a single T cell receptor beta chain sequence along with its context. The assay was immunoSEQ multiplex PCR, and TCRdb's table has in-frame clones only and misses some. This sample has 280,000 or so clones; roughly 87% occur once, and the top ten carry 9% to 9.5%. Per germline, CDR1 WNHNN and CDR2 SYGVQD (reference sequence). This CDR3 spans 14 amino acids. Deletions cut 5 bases from V and 2 bases from J, with 12 bases between. The data were taken from a study of blood T cell repertoires in COVID-19. This TCR was sampled from a man between 18 and 35 years old with active or convalescent COVID-19. V and J are TRBV10-1 and TRBJ1-1; D uncertain. Sequencing was carried out using peripheral blood. In DNA form, the CDR3 reads TGCGCCAGCAGTCACTCGACTGATAACACTGAAGCTTTCTTT. This gives the protein CASSHSTDNTEAFF.